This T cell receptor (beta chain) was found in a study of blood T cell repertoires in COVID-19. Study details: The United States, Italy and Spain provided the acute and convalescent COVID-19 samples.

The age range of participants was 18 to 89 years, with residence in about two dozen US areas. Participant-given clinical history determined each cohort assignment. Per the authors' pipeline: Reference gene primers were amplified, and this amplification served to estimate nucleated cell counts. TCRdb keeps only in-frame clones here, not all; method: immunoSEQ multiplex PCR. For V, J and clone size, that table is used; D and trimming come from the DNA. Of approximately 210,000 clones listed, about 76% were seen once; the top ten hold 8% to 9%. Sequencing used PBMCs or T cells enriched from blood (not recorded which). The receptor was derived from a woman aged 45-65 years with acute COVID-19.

The CDR3 coding sequence is TGCAGCGTTGAATGGAGACAGGCCCCCGATGGCTACACCTTC. Protein: CSVEWRQAPDGYTF. The chain joins TRBV29-1 to TRBJ1-2; tentative D call: TRBD1 (6 bases). The germline gives CDR1 SQVTM, CDR2 ANQGSEA. This CDR3 is 14 amino acids long. The ends were cut back, 2 bases at V and 6 bases at J, with 16 bases in the middle.